This record concerns one TCR beta chain sequence. This entry belongs to a study of Graves' ophthalmopathy and Graves' hyperthyroidism. Beta-chain TCR CDR3 regions were amplified from RNA transcripts. The workflow started with a first-round RT-PCR run with HTBI primers and then moved on to a second-round multiplex PCR. Each CDR3 protein gets one entry after TCRdb re-called the multiplex PCR reads with MiXCR. This sample yields some 1.1 million distinct CDR3 sequences, of which around a third are seen a single time; around 10% belongs to the top ten. The sequenced material came from peripheral blood or thyroid tissue (not recorded which). This clonotype was sampled from an adult man with Graves' hyperthyroidism.

For the CDR3, the DNA is TGTGCCAGCAGCTTAGAAGGGGCGCGGAGGAACACTGAAGCTTTCTTT. This codes for CASSLEGARRNTEAFF. The V and J genes are TRBV7-6 and TRBJ1-1; possibly TRBD1 for D (5 bases). In germline, CDR1 is SGHVS, CDR2 FNYEAQ. Trimming removed 1 base from V and 1 base from J, with 13 bases in between. The CDR3 runs 16 residues.